This entry concerns a single T cell receptor (beta chain). Method: immunoSEQ multiplex PCR; TCRdb's copy keeps in-frame clones and lacks some. The sample has 220,000 or so clones, about 83% seen once. The sample comes from a study of blood T cell repertoires in COVID-19. Trimming cost V 3 bases and J 4 bases; bases outside gene matches: 3. This CDR3 has 13 amino acids. Germline V gives CDR1 GTSNPN, CDR2 SVGIG (reference sequence). The sequence derives from a woman aged 50 to 60 who had recovered from COVID-19. The V call is TRBV30, the J call TRBJ2-1; 7 positions match TRBD1. Material for sequencing was PBMCs or T cells enriched from blood (not recorded which). The CDR3 reads CAWSLGQYNEQFF. The CDR3 bases are TGTGCCTGGAGCCTGGGACAGTACAATGAGCAGTTCTTC.